Listed below are T cell receptor beta chains from one sample, sequenced in a study of T cell repertoires in cytomegalovirus infection. TCRdb fed the reads into MiXCR, producing one record per CDR3 protein. The repertoire holds 150,000 to 200,000 distinct CDR3 sequences, 28% seen once, with 31% in the top ten. Input material: PBMCs. The origin of the receptors is a human donor in good health (CMV status not recorded). Some clones in this sample may be carry-over from other donors' samples. Both conserved end residues are part of each CDR3. Fields, in order: V gene, clone size, CDR3 protein. Clone size appears in some rows only: once, few, many, or a class for an expanded clone.

TRBV5-6,NA,CASSFRPGIGSPLHF
TRBV7-9,few,CASSLDGIKQYF
TRBV6-2/TRBV6-3,NA,CASSSWGLDSPLHF
TRBV7-6,few,CASSSTRGTSYYEQYF
TRBV24-1,few,CATGQANTGELFF
TRBV7-2,few,CASSDRTGSYEQYF
TRBV25-1,once,CASSGVGGAPLHF
TRBV4-1,many,CASSQGVGGYTF
TRBV7-2,NA,CASSLRTSGGKNNEQFF
TRBV3-1,few,CASSDALYGYTF
TRBV6-2/TRBV6-3,NA,CASSGYPTNTEAFF
TRBV20-1,few,CSAPLHMDTEAFF
TRBV7-2,many,CASSLGASGGNTGELFF
TRBV29-1,NA,CSGETVPQGEQYF
TRBV7-2,NA,CASRGARSGNTIYF
TRBV7-3,few,CASSPLTGGEAFF
TRBV11-2,few,CASSVGTGSKPQHF
TRBV30,NA,CAWSMAYEQYF
TRBV2,NA,CASSEEVFEAFF
TRBV11-2,NA,CASSLGPRGTNEQFF
TRBV5-1,NA,CASSFFPPGSTNEKLFF
TRBV6-2/TRBV6-3,few,CASSPLEGNYEQYF
TRBV12-3/TRBV12-4,few,CASSILQETQYF
TRBV4-2,few,CASSPPPVTSVYNEQFF
TRBV7-9,few,CASSFENRPLHF
TRBV3-1,NA,CASSRTDYANEQFF
TRBV20-1,few,CSARDLKGPYGYTF
TRBV25-1,NA,CASSDGQREKLFF
TRBV20-1,NA,CSAQGGDQPQHF
TRBV5-1,NA,CASSLNTGASDTQYF
TRBV11-1,few,CASSSPVGYGYTF
TRBV7-2,many,CASGQRQPQHF
TRBV12-3/TRBV12-4,few,CASSLADRDRGTSYNSPLHF
TRBV2,few,CASSAWPNTEAFF
TRBV29-1,NA,CSVRLAGGLTNTGELFF